Many counts were recorded for the clone carrying this TCR beta chain. Its antigen is not known. Germline loops: CDR1 DFQATT, CDR2 SNEGSKA (reference sequence). This CDR3 has 11 residues. V shed 8 bases and J 7 bases; nucleotides not matched to a gene: 6. Documented time point: blood at routine non-recurrence follow-up after resection. In each case, whole RNA from tumor, nontumor lung or frozen PBMC was sequenced unsorted. TCRdb analysed the 5' RACE reads with MiXCR anew, one entry per CDR3 protein. The table records under 150,000 distinct CDR3 sequences, 9.5% to 15% of them present only once. This record comes from a study of spatial heterogeneity in lung cancer. Overall study context: The donor group consisted of some 70 patients who had untreated, early-stage non-small cell lung cancer. There were consistently more beta-chain sequences detected than alpha-chain sequences. Around 24 months after resection was the median timing of the follow-up PBMC samples, which were sequenced when available.

Study-wide points: Blood contained ubiquitous expanded tumor TCRs more at resection than at follow-up.

Material: PBMCs, obtained at follow-up. V usage is TRBV20-1 and J usage is TRBJ1-1, with TRBD1 matching 8 bases. The TCR originated in a male donor with early-stage non-small cell lung cancer. The DNA of the CDR3 is TGCAGTCCAGGGGGGACAGGTGAAGCTTTCTTT. As protein: CSPGGTGEAFF.